This T cell receptor beta chain derives from a study of human T cells and chemical hapten exposure. At the level of the study: Enrolled patients were predominantly female and had alopecia areata, totalis or universalis.

Time point reported: patch test 1, 2 weeks after DPC sensitization. Treatment specified: therapeutic diphenylcyclopropenone sensitization with weekly scalp DPC. The study drew its donors from alopecia patients who were 18 to 70 years old and suitable for DPC. MiXCR, applied by TCRdb to the RACE reads, yields one record per CDR3 protein. Seen here are about 340,000 distinct CDR3 sequences, about 7% observed once, and the top ten hold roughly 8%. This clonotype was observed many times. What it binds is unknown. Broader study findings: Counts of expanded TCRs at PT1 were positively correlated with patch test score. Relative to control repertoires, expanded TCRs gave rise to significantly more large CDR3 similarity clusters.

The CDR3 consists of 12 residues. Trimming took 3 bases from V and 5 from J, leaving 5 bases between them. Germline-derived CDR1 and CDR2 are MDHEN and SYDVKM. The chain employs TRBV28 and TRBJ1-5; D gene uncertain. The sample here was whole blood, taken in connection with sensitization to the hapten diphenylcyclopropenone (DPC). The sequence derives from a woman under 30 with alopecia areata. Some clones in this sample may be carry-over from other donors' samples. Here the CDR3 reads CASSLKYQPQHF. CDR3 nucleotide sequence: TGTGCCAGCAGTTTGAAGTATCAGCCCCAGCATTTT.